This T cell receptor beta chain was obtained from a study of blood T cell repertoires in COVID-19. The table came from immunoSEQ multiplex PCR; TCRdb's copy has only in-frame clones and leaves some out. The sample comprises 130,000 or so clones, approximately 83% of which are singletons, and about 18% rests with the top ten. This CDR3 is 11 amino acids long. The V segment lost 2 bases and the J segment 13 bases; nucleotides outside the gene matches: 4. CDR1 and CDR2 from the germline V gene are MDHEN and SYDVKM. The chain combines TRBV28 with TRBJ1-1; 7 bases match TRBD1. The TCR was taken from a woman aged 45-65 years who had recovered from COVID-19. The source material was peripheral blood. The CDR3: CASSLGGGGFF. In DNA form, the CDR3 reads TGTGCCAGCAGTTTAGGAGGGGGCGGTTTCTTT.